Presented here are 28 T cell receptor beta chains from one specimen sequenced in a study of CXCR3-negative and CXCR3-positive naive CD8 T cells. No antigen is known for these receptors. Libraries were UMI-labeled 5' RACE TRB cDNA. TCRdb re-called the 5' RACE reads and catalogs CDR3 proteins one per entry, DNA excluded. This sample lists roughly 60,000 distinct CDR3 sequences; its ten largest clones have 0.7% to 0.95%. Study-level points and caveats: Higher TRB CDR3 hydrophobicity marked CXCR3-positive naive cells relative to CXCR3-negative naive cells.

Sequencing was performed on naive CXCR3+ CD8+ T cells from blood. Subset of the sample: CD45RO-CCR7+CD27+CD95- naive CD8+ T cells expressing CXCR3 (TNR3+). The receptors come from a human donor in good health. Some clones in this sample may be carry-over from other donors' samples.

Here the CDR3 reads CASSVQPGRILNTEAFF. V and J are TRBV19 and TRBJ1-1; the D call of TRBD1 rests on TCRdb alone, since no DNA is present to check it. There are 17 residues in the CDR3. Germline V gene sequence: CDR1 LNHDA, CDR2 SQIVND (reference sequence). The whole variable domain, remainder taken from reference TRBV19 and TRBJ1-1, is DGGITQSPKYLFRKEGQNVTLSCEQNLNHDAMYWYRQDPGQGLRLIYYSQIVNDFQKGDIAEGYSVSREKKESFPLTVTSAQKNPTAFYLCASSVQPGRILNTEAFFGQGTRLTVV.

The rearrangement uses TRBV6-5 and TRBJ1-5. The CDR3 spans 13 residues. Germline V gene sequence: CDR1 MNHEY, CDR2 SVGAGI. The CDR3 spells CASSLGNVQPQHF.

The chain uses TRBV7-3 and TRBJ2-1. Germline V CDR1 and CDR2: SGHTA, FQGTGA. CDR3 length: 13 residues. CDR3 amino acids: CASSLEVYNEQFF.

V is TRBV19 and J is TRBJ1-5. Germline CDR1 LNHDA, CDR2 SQIVND (reference sequence). CDR3 length: 13 amino acids. CDR3 sequence reads: CASSLHSNQPQHF.

The J gene is TRBJ2-5, the V gene TRBV6-6. Germline V CDR1 and CDR2: MNHNY, SVGAGI (reference sequence). This CDR3 contains 13 residues. This CDR3 is CASSYVAQETQYF.

The chain is built from TRBV9 and TRBJ2-1; lacking DNA, the TRBD1 call made by TCRdb goes unchecked. CDR3 length: 13 amino acids. Germline V CDR1 and CDR2: SGDLS, YYNGEE. The CDR3 spells CASRGQGANEQFF.

The chain combines TRBV6-5 with TRBJ1-1; TCRdb selects TRBD1, and the lack of DNA leaves this call unchecked. The CDR3 has 17 amino acids. The germline V gene encodes CDR1 MNHEY and CDR2 SVGAGI. The CDR3 region is CASTQPGQGGRNTEAFF.

The chain has TRBV11-2 and TRBJ2-7; TCRdb selects TRBD1, and the lack of DNA leaves this call unchecked. Germline CDR1 reads SGHAT; CDR2 reads FQNNGV. The CDR3 spans 18 residues. The CDR3 reads CASSLVMGPTLSTYEQYF.

J is TRBJ2-1 and V is TRBV7-9; as DNA is missing, the TRBD1 call by TCRdb cannot be tested. This CDR3 has 13 residues. Germline CDR1 reads SEHNR; CDR2 reads FQNEAQ (reference sequence). CDR3 loop: CASSPLGGNEQFF.

The rearrangement joins TRBV9 to TRBJ1-5. This CDR3 region has 14 residues. Germline V gene lookup returns CDR1 SGDLS and CDR2 YYNGEE. The CDR3: CASSAGVPNQPQHF.

The rearrangement uses TRBV5-5 and TRBJ1-2; TCRdb's D call of TRBD1 is untestable without DNA. Germline-derived CDR1 and CDR2 are SGHKS and YYEKEE (reference sequence). This CDR3 is built from 15 residues. The CDR3 spells CASSLTPGSFYGYTF.

The V call is TRBV7-9, the J call TRBJ2-3; as DNA is missing, the TRBD1 call by TCRdb cannot be tested. The germline V gene encodes CDR1 SEHNR and CDR2 FQNEAQ (reference sequence). CDR3 length equals 12 residues. CDR3: CASSMGANTQYF.

The chain couples TRBV25-1 to TRBJ2-1; TCRdb gives TRBD2 as the D gene, but with no DNA this cannot be confirmed. Germline CDR1 reads MGHDK; CDR2 reads SYGVNS. CDR3 length: 15 residues. CDR3 sequence reads: CASSGLTSDYNEQFF.

This rearrangement joins TRBV20-1 to TRBJ1-2. This CDR3 has 15 residues. Germline CDR1 is DFQATT and CDR2 is SNEGSKA (reference sequence). The CDR3: CSAWTLGGDRYGYTF.

The chain couples TRBV7-2 to TRBJ1-2; TCRdb picks TRBD1, but there is no DNA to check that call. CDR1 is SGHTA, CDR2 FQGNSA, per germline. This CDR3 spans 16 amino acids. The CDR3 protein is CASSLRIGGVYQGYTF.

V usage is TRBV12-3 or TRBV12-4 and J usage is TRBJ1-2; TCRdb's D gene call, TRBD1, goes unchecked for lack of DNA. This CDR3 region has 13 residues. CDR3 sequence: CASSNGGPYGYTF.

The genes are TRBV7-9 and TRBJ2-3; TCRdb's D call of TRBD2 is untestable without DNA. The CDR3 runs to 14 residues. From germline, CDR1 is SEHNR and CDR2 FQNEAQ (reference sequence). The CDR3 sequence: CAGGGLPTGDTQYF.

J is TRBJ2-2 and V is TRBV7-2; TCRdb designates TRBD1, a call that cannot be tested without DNA. The germline V gene has CDR1 SGHTA and CDR2 FQGNSA. The CDR3 is made up of 15 amino acids. The CDR3 region is CASSSGTGSTGELFF. Together with reference TRBV7-2 and TRBJ2-2, the CDR3 gives the full variable domain: GAGVSQSPSNKVTEKGKDVELRCDPISGHTALYWYRQSLGQGLEFLIYFQGNSAPDKSGLPSDRFSAERTGGSVSTLTIQRTQQEDSAVYLCASSSGTGSTGELFFGEGSRLTVL.

The CDR3: CASSYQDYNEQFF. The chain joins TRBV6-2 or TRBV6-3 to TRBJ2-1. CDR1 MNHEY and CDR2 SVGEGT come from the germline V gene. CDR3 length: 13 residues.

V usage is TRBV20-1 and J usage is TRBJ2-3. This CDR3 comprises 13 residues. Germline V lookup: CDR1 DFQATT, CDR2 SNEGSKA (reference sequence). CDR3: CSARDTSSDTQYF.

V gene TRBV29-1 combines with J gene TRBJ2-1; TCRdb's D call, TRBD1, is unchecked because there is no DNA. The length of the CDR3 is 12 residues. Per the germline V gene, CDR1 is SQVTM and CDR2 is ANQGSEA. The CDR3 region is CSVSKGGNEQFF.

The chain has TRBV4-1 and TRBJ2-7; TCRdb proposes TRBD2, but this gene call is untestable without DNA. The CDR3 is made up of 12 amino acids. CDR1 and CDR2 (germline): MGHRA, YSYEKL. This chain's CDR3 is CASSQVGSEQYF.

The rearrangement links TRBV11-2 to TRBJ1-1; as DNA is missing, the TRBD1 call by TCRdb cannot be tested. The CDR3 runs to 15 residues. CDR1 and CDR2 (germline): SGHAT, FQNNGV. The CDR3 region is CASSSGTVLNTEAFF.

V gene TRBV15 combines with J gene TRBJ1-5; TCRdb lists TRBD1, though no DNA is available to test this call. Germline V gene data show CDR1 as LNHNV and CDR2 as YYDKDF (reference sequence). The CDR3 is 14 amino acids. The CDR3 spells CATGSSNRWQPQHF.

The chain joins TRBV10-3 to TRBJ2-3. Germline lookup yields CDR1 ENHRY and CDR2 SYGVKD. The CDR3 runs 16 residues. CDR3 in amino acids: CAISELLDSSTDTQYF.

The chain is built from TRBV4-2 and TRBJ1-4. The length of the CDR3 is 16 residues. Germline CDR1 is LGHNA and CDR2 is YNFKEQ. CDR3: CASSQDHGPTNEKLFF.

The chain has TRBV6-5 and TRBJ2-4; the D call from TCRdb, TRBD1, cannot be confirmed without DNA. The CDR3 runs to 13 residues. CDR1 MNHEY and CDR2 SVGAGI come from the germline V gene. CDR3 sequence reads: CASSAAGTNIQYF.

The genes are TRBV29-1 and TRBJ2-1. The CDR3 has 12 amino acids. Germline V lookup: CDR1 SQVTM, CDR2 ANQGSEA. CDR3 protein: CSVTHHLNEQFF.